The 17 T cell receptor beta chains in this list originate from one sample, sequenced in a study of T cell responses to AZD1222 COVID-19 vaccine. Profiling relied on immunoSEQ multiplex PCR, and the TCRdb table lists in-frame clones only, not all of them. The data contain 83,000 or so clones, about 91% of them singletons. Here the sequenced sample was peripheral blood, taken 28 days after the second AZD1222 dose. These receptor sequences come from an adult who received the AZD1222 COVID-19 vaccine.

The chain recombines TRBV5-6 with TRBJ2-2; D is possibly TRBD1 or TRBD2 (5 bases each). CDR3 length equals 16 residues. V lost 0 bases to trimming and J lost 8 bases, with 17 bases between them. CDR1 is SGHDT and CDR2 is YYEEEE in the germline V gene. CDR3 coding DNA: TGTGCCAGCAGCTTGGAGGAAAGGGACCCAATAGGGGAGCTGTTTTTT. Residues: CASSLEERDPIGELFF.

The genes are TRBV19 and TRBJ2-1; D remains ambiguous. Trimming took 3 bases from V and 6 from J, leaving 9 bases between them. Germline-derived CDR1 and CDR2 are LNHDA and SQIVND (reference sequence). The CDR3 consists of 13 residues. Here the CDR3 DNA reads TGTGCCAGTAGTATTATTAAGGGCAATGAGCAGTTCTTC. It translates to CASSIIKGNEQFF.

J is TRBJ1-3 and V is TRBV4-1; D ambiguous. CDR1 is MGHRA, CDR2 YSYEKL, per germline. This CDR3 comprises 16 residues. With 2 bases removed from V and 2 bases from J, the gap between germline ends came to 13 bases. The CDR3 DNA sequence: TGCGCCAGCAGCCAAATAGGGCGGACCACTGGAAACACCATATATTTT. Encoded protein: CASSQIGRTTGNTIYF.

The table lists this clone with a count of one. V gene TRBV7-9 combines with J gene TRBJ2-1, with unresolved D. This CDR3 contains 11 residues. The germline V gene encodes CDR1 SEHNR and CDR2 FQNEAQ (reference sequence). The V gene lost 0 bases and the J gene lost 10 bases, with 4 bases spanning the gap. The CDR3: CASSLAEEQFF. Here the CDR3 DNA reads TGTGCCAGCAGCTTAGCGGAGGAGCAGTTCTTC.

The CDR3 loop is CASSEPGRVDEQYF. DNA for the CDR3: TGTGCCAGCAGCGAACCGGGTCGCGTGGACGAGCAGTACTTC. The V gene is TRBV7-3, the J gene TRBJ2-7; D gene ambiguous. V lost 5 bases and J lost 5, with 16 bases in between. This CDR3 comprises 14 residues. Germline CDR1 and CDR2: SGHTA and FQGTGA.

V usage is TRBV28 and J usage is TRBJ2-2; D is possibly TRBD1 (5 bases). CDR1 and CDR2 from the germline V gene are MDHEN and SYDVKM. The V end lost 6 bases, the J end lost 3 bases, and 14 bases lay between the germline ends. This CDR3 spans 15 amino acids. CDR3 protein: CASSPPRQYTGELFF. The CDR3 DNA is TGTGCCAGCAGCCCCCCCCGACAGTACACCGGGGAGCTGTTTTTT.

The V call is TRBV3-1 (or the pseudogene TRBV3-2), the J call TRBJ2-1; maybe TRBD2 (5 bases). Germline values: CDR1 LGHDT, CDR2 YNNKEL (reference sequence). The V end was cut by 3 bases, the J end by 2 bases, with 17 bases between. The CDR3 consists of 17 residues. Written as DNA, the CDR3 is TGTGCCAGCAGCCAGACTACTGGCTCAGGAACCTACAATGAGCAGTTCTTC. Translated, it gives CASSQTTGSGTYNEQFF.

The J gene is TRBJ2-5, the V gene TRBV5-6; no clear D. V was pared by 5 bases and J by 4 bases, with 12 bases between. Germline CDR1 and CDR2: SGHDT and YYEEEE. This CDR3 spans 13 amino acids. The CDR3 protein is CASSTGLGETQYF. The CDR3, as DNA: TGTGCCAGCAGTACTGGGCTGGGAGAGACCCAGTACTTC.

This rearrangement joins TRBV7-6 to TRBJ2-1; 15 bases line up with TRBD2. This CDR3 comprises 17 residues. The germline gives CDR1 SGHVS, CDR2 FNYEAQ. V lost 7 bases, J lost 2 bases, and 6 bases stayed unmatched. The CDR3 nucleotides read TGTGCCAGCATCCGGGGACTAGCGGGAGGTGCCTACAATGAGCAGTTCTTC. Amino acid sequence: CASIRGLAGGAYNEQFF.

The chain combines TRBV10-1 with TRBJ1-6; maybe TRBD1 (6 bases). Looked up from germline, CDR1 is WNHNN and CDR2 is SYGVQD (reference sequence). This CDR3 has 14 amino acids. Trimming cost V 0 bases and J 9 bases, with 9 bases left between them. CDR3 protein: CASSESTGPSPLHF. CDR3 sequence (DNA): TGCGCCAGCAGTGAGTCTACAGGGCCTTCACCCCTCCACTTT.

The gene calls are TRBV5-1 and TRBJ1-6, with TRBD1 matching 7 bases. The CDR3 runs to 14 residues. V shed 1 base, J shed 9 bases, and the junction held 4 bases outside the gene matches. The germline V gene has CDR1 SGHRS and CDR2 YFSETQ. CDR3: CASSLTGDSSPLHF. The DNA for the CDR3 is TGCGCCAGCAGCTTGACAGGGGACTCTTCACCCCTCCACTTT.

V and J are TRBV5-1 and TRBJ2-1; 7 nucleotides line up with TRBD1. The germline V gene has CDR1 SGHRS and CDR2 YFSETQ. CDR3 length: 14 amino acids. The junction had 5 bases not matched to a gene; V was cut back by 1 base and J by 7 bases. The CDR3 loop reads CASSLSGQMNEQFF. The CDR3 nucleotides are TGCGCCAGCAGCTTGTCGGGACAGATGAATGAGCAGTTCTTC.

This clone occurred once. V usage is TRBV28 and J usage is TRBJ1-2, with D unresolved. Per the germline V gene, CDR1 is MDHEN and CDR2 is SYDVKM. Trimming left V 5 bases short and J 5 bases short, with 15 bases between. The CDR3 extends over 14 amino acids. The CDR3 loop reads CASSLTQLGYGYTF. The CDR3 DNA sequence: TGTGCCAGCAGTCTAACACAACTAGGGTATGGCTACACCTTC.

This clone showed up just once. J is TRBJ1-4 and V is TRBV6-6; 7 bases fit TRBD1. Germline-derived CDR1 and CDR2 are MNHNY and SVGAGI (reference sequence). The CDR3 sequence is 15 residues long. V lost 7 bases, J lost 8 bases, and 13 bases stayed unmatched. The CDR3 sequence is CASKGAQGRDEKLFF. CDR3 bases: TGTGCCAGCAAGGGGGCGCAGGGGCGCGACGAAAAACTGTTTTTT.

The J gene is TRBJ2-1, the V gene TRBV28; TRBD1 or TRBD2 may be the D gene (5 bases each). The CDR3 is 12 amino acids. Looked up from germline, CDR1 is MDHEN and CDR2 is SYDVKM. Trimming pared 6 bases from V and 8 bases from J, leaving 11 bases between. Here the CDR3 reads CASRGVYYEQFF. Written as DNA, the CDR3 is TGTGCCAGCAGGGGGGTTTACTATGAGCAGTTCTTC.

This chain connects TRBV27 to TRBJ2-7; the D gene is possibly TRBD2 (6 bases). Germline lookup yields CDR1 MNHEY and CDR2 SMNVEV (reference sequence). V gave up 6 bases and J gave up 7 bases, with 16 bases separating them. The CDR3 is 13 residues long. The CDR3 loop reads CASRSGTAGEQYF. DNA for the CDR3: TGTGCCAGCAGATCCGGGACTGCGGGGGAGCAGTACTTC.

This chain's CDR3 is CASSILTGEVRETQYF. In nucleotides, the CDR3 is TGTGCCAGCAGCATTTTGACAGGGGAAGTCAGGGAGACCCAGTACTTC. J is TRBJ2-5 and V is TRBV5-6; 8 bases align to TRBD1. CDR1 is SGHDT and CDR2 is YYEEEE in the germline V gene. With 4 bases clipped from V and 5 bases from J, the junction kept 13 bases outside the gene matches. The CDR3 loop spans 16 amino acids.